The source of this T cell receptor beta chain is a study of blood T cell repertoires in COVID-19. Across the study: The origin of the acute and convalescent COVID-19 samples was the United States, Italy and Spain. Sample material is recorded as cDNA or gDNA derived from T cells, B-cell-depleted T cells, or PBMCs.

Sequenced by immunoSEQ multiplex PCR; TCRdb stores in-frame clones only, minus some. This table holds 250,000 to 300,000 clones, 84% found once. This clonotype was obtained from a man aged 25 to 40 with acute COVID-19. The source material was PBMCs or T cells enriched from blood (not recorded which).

CDR3 coding DNA: TGTGCCACCAGTGGACAGAATAATCAGCCCCAGCATTTT. Translation gives CATSGQNNQPQHF. The rearrangement links TRBV24-1 to TRBJ1-5, with D perhaps matching TRBD1 (5 bases). CDR3 length equals 13 residues. V lost 5 bases and J lost 4, with 8 bases in between. Germline CDR1 and CDR2: KGHDR and SFDVKD.